This entry features one T cell receptor beta chain sequence. Its antigen is not known. These data originate in a study of cytomegalovirus exposure and HLA in healthy donors. The PCR ran on 60 Vbeta and 13 Jbeta primers. Method: immunoSEQ multiplex PCR; TCRdb's copy keeps in-frame clones and lacks some. The sample records roughly 250,000 clones, approximately 84% being singletons. Broader study findings: Previous analysis showed most TCR beta V segments were productive about 87% or about 30% of the time.

Looked up from germline, CDR1 is MNHEY and CDR2 is SMNVEV (reference sequence). The CDR3 has 14 residues. V lost 2 bases, J lost 2 bases, and 7 bases lay in between. The chain has TRBV27 and TRBJ1-3, with no clear D. Input material: PBMCs. The TCR originated in a woman aged 40 to 50 in good health and CMV-seropositive. CDR3 region: CASSLRGAGNTIYF. The CDR3 bases are TGTGCCAGCAGTTTACGCGGGGCTGGAAACACCATATATTTT.